Following are 4 T cell receptor beta chains from one sample sequenced in a study of CD8+CD57+ T cells in acquired aplastic anemia. TCR beta VDJ combinations and CDR3 sequences were profiled from genomic DNA. TCRdb fed the reads into MiXCR, producing one record per CDR3 protein. The repertoire holds around 180,000 distinct CDR3 sequences, with over 60% as singletons. The sequenced sample was sorted CD4+, CD8+, or CD8+CD57+ T cells (not recorded which) from PBMCs. Receptors were obtained from a human donor with severe aplastic anemia or a healthy control (not recorded which).

The gene calls are TRBV15 and TRBJ1-2, with D perhaps TRBD1 (6 bases). This CDR3 contains 15 residues. The germline V gene encodes CDR1 LNHNV and CDR2 YYDKDF (reference sequence). Trimming pared 0 bases from V and 4 bases from J, leaving 12 bases between. The CDR3 loop reads CATSREGGAGYGYTF. Here the CDR3 DNA reads TGTGCCACCAGCAGAGAGGGGGGCGCCGGCTATGGCTACACCTTC.

The rearrangement links TRBV20-1 to TRBJ1-4; no reliable D call. Germline V gene sequence: CDR1 DFQATT, CDR2 SNEGSKA (reference sequence). Trimming cost V 7 bases and J 8 bases, with 17 bases left between them. The CDR3 runs to 13 residues. In nucleotides, the CDR3 is TGCAGTGTTCTCAACCCAAGCTCGGAAAAACTGTTTTTT. It specifies CSVLNPSSEKLFF.

This clonotype has a count of ten or more. The chain couples TRBV7-9 to TRBJ1-1, with D possibly matching TRBD1 (5 bases). V lost 1 base to trimming and J lost 7 bases, with 40 bases between them. Looked up from germline, CDR1 is SEHNR and CDR2 is FQNEAQ (reference sequence). The length of the CDR3 is 23 residues. The CDR3 reads CASSLERPGYERGGGSRLGEAFF. The CDR3 coding sequence is TGTGCCAGCAGCTTAGAACGGCCCGGGTACGAGCGGGGGGGGGGATCAAGATTGGGTGAAGCTTTCTTT.

The CDR3 DNA sequence: TGTGCCACCAGTCATACAGGGCGCGAGCAGTACTTC. Translation gives CATSHTGREQYF. The chain joins TRBV24-1 to TRBJ2-7; weak D call: TRBD1 (6 bases). The CDR3 is 12 amino acids. Germline lookup yields CDR1 KGHDR and CDR2 SFDVKD. V shed 6 bases and J shed 6 bases, with 11 bases lying between them.